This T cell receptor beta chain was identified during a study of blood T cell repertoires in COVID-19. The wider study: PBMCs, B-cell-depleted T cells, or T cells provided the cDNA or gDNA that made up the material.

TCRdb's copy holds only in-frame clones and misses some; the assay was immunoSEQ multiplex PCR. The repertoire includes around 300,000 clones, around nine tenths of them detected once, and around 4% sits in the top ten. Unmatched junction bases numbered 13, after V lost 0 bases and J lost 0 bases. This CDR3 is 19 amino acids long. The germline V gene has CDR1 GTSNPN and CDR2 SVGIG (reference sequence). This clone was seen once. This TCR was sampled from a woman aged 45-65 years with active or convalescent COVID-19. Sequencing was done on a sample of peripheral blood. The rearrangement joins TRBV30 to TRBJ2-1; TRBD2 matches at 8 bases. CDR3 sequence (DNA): TGTGCCTGGAGTGTACAGGTAGTAGCGGGGAGGAGCTCCTACAATGAGCAGTTCTTC. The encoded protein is CAWSVQVVAGRSSYNEQFF.